This T cell receptor beta chain was obtained from a study of blood T cell repertoires in COVID-19 (dated by TCRdb to about 2020). In the study overall: Samples covering the acute and convalescent phases of COVID-19 were provided by collaborators in the United States, Italy and Spain. The prospective study material was composed of cDNA or gDNA derived from T cells, B-cell-depleted T cells, or PBMCs. The repertoires were released in a freely available public database intended as a resource for research on the immune response to SARS-CoV-2. HLA class I and class II types, where available, came from metadata supplied by the sample provider rather than from assay-based typing. Samples came from the ongoing ImmuneRACE study (first 160 participants) plus 1,254 subjects from 6 global collaborators. A de-identified subject ID, COVID-19 status, age in years and sex were almost always included in the sample metadata. Subjects who had been exposed to COVID-19, were actively infected with it, or had recovered from it provided the deeply sampled blood TCRbeta repertoires that made up the dataset.

The paper as a whole reports these results and caveats: The amount of clinical and demographic metadata varied by source and participant and was provided uncurated.

The immunoSEQ Assay, a bias-controlled multiplex PCR, was used to amplify TCRbeta CDR3 regions from genomic DNA. For the original study's pipeline: The number of nucleated cells in each sample was estimated by amplification of reference gene primers within the assay. To quantify the absolute abundance of each unique TCRbeta CDR3 rearrangement, sequence reads were collapsed and filtered. For each sample, productive Simpson clonality was calculated as the square root of Simpson's diversity index across productive rearrangements. Not all clones reach the TCRdb copy of this immuneACCESS table, which keeps in-frame sequences only. Checked studies attribute under half of the gap to unresolved V genes and leave the rest unexplained. D and trimming come from the DNA, and the V and J calls and clone size come from that table. This sample has fewer than 350,000 clones in its table, and around nine tenths of those were observed once. 5.2% of the sample is held by the ten biggest clonotypes.

Participants in the prospective study were enrolled through a virtual design, were aged roughly 18 to 100 years, and lived in roughly 25 United States geographic areas. Cohort assignment in the prospective study relied on participant-reported clinical history from a screening survey and a study questionnaire. ImmuneRACE Cohort 3 recovered participants were defined by two consecutive negative NP/OP PCR tests, healthcare professional clearance, or symptom resolution. In the prospective study, whole blood, serum and a nasopharyngeal or oropharyngeal swab were collected from each participant by mobile phlebotomists. Over a roughly two-month period, participants in the prospective study had the option of providing additional blood draws and questionnaires. Prospective study blood samples were shipped either frozen or at room temperature before DNA extraction. As to this clone: Its antigen has not been determined. Base-call qualities are not available, and no considerably larger clone is one nucleotide away.

CDR1 and CDR2 (SNHLY, FYNNEI) derive from the germline V gene. The CDR3 measures 16 amino acids from cysteine to phenylalanine. Only CDR3 DNA remains: 48 bases, in frame from the first base. Unmatched junction bases come to 8, with V trimmed by 4 bases and J by 3 bases. The receptor was isolated from a man aged 60-69 years who had recovered from COVID-19. What was sequenced was PBMCs or T cells enriched from blood (not recorded which). This chain is built from TRBV2 and TRBJ2-3; a stretch of 9 junction bases matches TRBD2. The sequence in DNA is TGTGCCAGCAGTGGGGTAGCGGGAGCCGGAACAGATACGCAGTATTTT. Its amino acids are CASSGVAGAGTDTQYF. Extended through the reference TRBV2 and TRBJ2-3 proteins, this CDR3 yields the full variable domain: EPEVTQTPSHQVTQMGQEVILRCVPISNHLYFYWYRQILGQKVEFLVSFYNNEISEKSEIFDDQFSVERPDGSNFTLKIRSTKLEDSAMYFCASSGVAGAGTDTQYFGPGTRLTVL.